This entry lists 8 T cell receptor beta chains sequenced from one sample in a study of cytomegalovirus exposure and HLA in healthy donors. The PCR contained 60 Vbeta and 13 Jbeta primers. Profiled with immunoSEQ multiplex PCR; TCRdb holds only in-frame clones, not every one. The table has approximately 150,000 clones, over 70% seen once. The specimen was PBMCs. The receptor source for this set is a woman aged 35 to 49 in good health and CMV-seropositive.

This clone was seen only once. This chain joins TRBV5-4 and TRBJ1-1; no clear D. This CDR3 contains 13 residues. Trimming shortened V by 0 bases and J by 3 bases, and 6 bases separated the two germline ends. Germline CDR1 is SGHNT and CDR2 is YYREEE (reference sequence). In nucleotides, the CDR3 is TGTGCCAGCAGCTTGGAAACAGACACTGAAGCTTTCTTT. It translates to CASSLETDTEAFF.

The CDR3 sequence: CASSLVRTGGPSSYEQYF. DNA for the CDR3: TGTGCCAGCAGCTTAGTCAGGACAGGGGGTCCTAGCTCCTACGAGCAGTACTTC. The chain is built from TRBV11-2 and TRBJ2-7; 10 nucleotides align to TRBD1. Trimming removed 1 base from V and 0 bases from J; junction bases left unmatched: 9. Germline V gives CDR1 SGHAT, CDR2 FQNNGV. This CDR3 has 18 residues.

The genes are TRBV10-3 and TRBJ1-1, with 7 bases aligning to TRBD1. Trimming cost V 8 bases and J 4 bases; bases outside gene matches: 10. Per the germline V gene, CDR1 is ENHRY and CDR2 is SYGVKD. This CDR3 spans 14 amino acids. The CDR3 loop is CAISGGGGFTEAFF. The CDR3 DNA sequence: TGTGCCATCTCAGGAGGGGGCGGCTTCACTGAAGCTTTCTTT.

The rearrangement uses TRBV7-2 and TRBJ2-7; D is ambiguous. CDR1 and CDR2 from the germline V gene are SGHTA and FQGNSA. CDR3 size: 15 residues. The V end was cut by 1 base, the J end by 0 bases, with 10 bases between. CDR3 region: CASSLDWPVSYEQYF. The CDR3 DNA sequence: TGTGCCAGCAGCTTAGATTGGCCCGTCTCCTACGAGCAGTACTTC.

The gene calls are TRBV7-2 and TRBJ1-6; D gene uncertain. V was clipped by 0 bases and J by 2 bases, with 8 bases between them. Per germline, CDR1 SGHTA and CDR2 FQGNSA. This CDR3 has 16 amino acids. The CDR3 reads CASSLAGGTYNSPLHF. Written as DNA, the CDR3 is TGTGCCAGCAGCTTAGCGGGAGGCACCTATAATTCACCCCTCCACTTT. Based on the CDR3 plus reference TRBV7-2 and TRBJ1-6, the full variable domain is GAGVSQSPSNKVTEKGKDVELRCDPISGHTALYWYRQSLGQGLEFLIYFQGNSAPDKSGLPSDRFSAERTGGSVSTLTIQRTQQEDSAVYLCASSLAGGTYNSPLHFGNGTRLTVT.

The chain couples TRBV27 to TRBJ2-7; tentatively, D is TRBD1 (6 bases). CDR1 is MNHEY, CDR2 SMNVEV, per germline (reference sequence). V was pared by 5 bases and J by 3 bases, with 14 bases between. The CDR3 contains 14 residues. CDR3: CASSIHRVGYEQYF. The CDR3 coding sequence is TGTGCCAGCAGTATCCACAGGGTCGGCTACGAGCAGTACTTC.

Turning to this clone: Within the sample, other DNA sequences also encode this same CDR3. The chain recombines TRBV28 with TRBJ1-2; maybe TRBD1 (6 bases). This CDR3 contains 13 residues. CDR1 is MDHEN and CDR2 is SYDVKM in the germline V gene. Trimming took 6 bases from V and 2 from J, leaving 10 bases between them. The CDR3, as DNA: TGTGCCAGCAGGGACAGTTCGAACTATGGCTACACCTTC. The encoded protein is CASRDSSNYGYTF.

The chain carries TRBV6-5 and TRBJ1-4, with D maybe TRBD1 (6 bases). The length of the CDR3 is 15 residues. Germline V gene data show CDR1 as MNHEY and CDR2 as SVGAGI. The V end was cut by 5 bases, the J end by 4 bases, with 14 bases between. Here the CDR3 reads CASSPGGQNNEKLFF. DNA for the CDR3: TGTGCCAGCAGTCCCGGCGGACAGAATAATGAAAAACTGTTTTTT.